Listed below are T cell receptor beta chains from one sample, sequenced in a study of blood T cell repertoires in COVID-19. The data were produced by immunoSEQ multiplex PCR, yet TCRdb's version contains in-frame clones alone and is incomplete. The sample has approximately 250,000 clones; approximately 90% are singletons. Input material: PBMCs or T cells enriched from blood (not recorded which). These receptors were taken from a woman younger than 45 with acute COVID-19. Each CDR3 is given with its conserved first and last residue. The order of the fields is V gene, D gene, CDR3 length, J gene, clone size, CDR3 protein, CDR3 DNA. The D gene is left open where the match is weak. Expanded clones are given a class, and other clones once, few, many or no size at all.

v_call: TRBV20-1; d_call: TRBD1; cdr3_length: 14; j_call: TRBJ2-1; clone_size: -; cdr3_aa: CSASRDSSYNEQFF; cdr3_nt: TGCAGTGCTAGTAGGGACAGCTCCTACAATGAGCAGTTCTTC
v_call: TRBV7-2; d_call: -; cdr3_length: 15; j_call: TRBJ1-6; clone_size: -; cdr3_aa: CASSLTGQFNSPLHF; cdr3_nt: TGTGCCAGCAGCTTAACGGGACAATTTAATTCACCCCTCCACTTT
v_call: TRBV7-2; d_call: TRBD2; cdr3_length: 13; j_call: TRBJ2-7; clone_size: -; cdr3_aa: CASSPGGAYEQYF; cdr3_nt: TGTGCCAGCAGCCCGGGAGGAGCCTACGAGCAGTACTTC
v_call: TRBV19; d_call: -; cdr3_length: 12; j_call: TRBJ2-7; clone_size: -; cdr3_aa: CASEDAGYEQYF; cdr3_nt: TGTGCCAGTGAGGACGCGGGGTACGAGCAGTACTTC
v_call: TRBV19; d_call: -; cdr3_length: 13; j_call: TRBJ2-7; clone_size: -; cdr3_aa: CASSIDVTGEQYF; cdr3_nt: TGTGCCAGTAGTATAGATGTAACAGGGGAGCAGTACTTC
v_call: TRBV19; d_call: TRBD2; cdr3_length: 15; j_call: TRBJ2-7; clone_size: -; cdr3_aa: CASSPGGGIVSEQYF; cdr3_nt: TGTGCCAGTAGTCCGGGGGGAGGGATCGTCTCCGAGCAGTACTTC
v_call: TRBV7-9; d_call: TRBD2; cdr3_length: 18; j_call: TRBJ2-2; clone_size: -; cdr3_aa: CASSLGFIAGGNTGELFF; cdr3_nt: TGTGCCAGCAGCTTAGGATTCATAGCGGGAGGGAACACCGGGGAGCTGTTTTTT
v_call: TRBV6-5; d_call: -; cdr3_length: 10; j_call: TRBJ2-7; clone_size: -; cdr3_aa: CATGNYEQYF; cdr3_nt: TGTGCCACCGGGAACTACGAGCAGTACTTC
v_call: TRBV3-1/TRBV3-2; d_call: TRBD2; cdr3_length: 15; j_call: TRBJ2-4; clone_size: -; cdr3_aa: CASSISGGAKNIQYF; cdr3_nt: TGTGCCAGCAGCATCTCGGGGGGGGCCAAAAACATTCAGTACTTC
v_call: TRBV27; d_call: TRBD2; cdr3_length: 15; j_call: TRBJ2-7; clone_size: -; cdr3_aa: CASSSRTSGSYEQYF; cdr3_nt: TGTGCCAGCAGTTCCCGCACTAGCGGATCCTACGAGCAGTACTTC
v_call: TRBV20-1; d_call: -; cdr3_length: 16; j_call: TRBJ1-6; clone_size: -; cdr3_aa: CSASPAAGNWNSPLHF; cdr3_nt: TGCAGTGCTAGTCCTGCGGCAGGGAATTGGAATTCACCCCTCCACTTT
v_call: TRBV2; d_call: TRBD2; cdr3_length: 15; j_call: TRBJ2-7; clone_size: -; cdr3_aa: CASSDGLAGSYEQYF; cdr3_nt: TGTGCCAGCAGTGACGGGCTAGCGGGGAGCTACGAGCAGTACTTC
v_call: TRBV25-1; d_call: -; cdr3_length: 15; j_call: TRBJ2-7; clone_size: -; cdr3_aa: CASSEPSGPPYEQYF; cdr3_nt: TGTGCCAGCAGTGAACCCAGCGGACCACCCTACGAGCAGTACTTC
v_call: TRBV27; d_call: -; cdr3_length: 14; j_call: TRBJ2-7; clone_size: -; cdr3_aa: CASSGRTPLSEQYF; cdr3_nt: TGTGCCAGCAGTGGAAGGACTCCTCTTAGCGAGCAGTACTTC
v_call: TRBV18; d_call: TRBD1; cdr3_length: 13; j_call: TRBJ1-2; clone_size: -; cdr3_aa: CASSLPGQSLHTF; cdr3_nt: TGTGCCAGCTCACTACCGGGACAGTCCCTCCACACCTTC
v_call: TRBV9; d_call: TRBD1; cdr3_length: 15; j_call: TRBJ1-5; clone_size: -; cdr3_aa: CASSGSGTENQPQHF; cdr3_nt: TGTGCCAGCAGCGGATCCGGGACAGAAAATCAGCCCCAGCATTTT
v_call: TRBV3-1/TRBV3-2; d_call: TRBD2; cdr3_length: 13; j_call: TRBJ2-2; clone_size: -; cdr3_aa: CASREGFTGELFF; cdr3_nt: TGTGCCAGCCGGGAGGGTTTCACCGGGGAGCTGTTTTTT
v_call: TRBV2; d_call: TRBD2; cdr3_length: 16; j_call: TRBJ2-2; clone_size: -; cdr3_aa: CASSDRAGGPSGELFF; cdr3_nt: TGTGCCAGCAGTGACAGAGCGGGAGGGCCTTCCGGGGAGCTGTTTTTT
v_call: TRBV12-3/TRBV12-4; d_call: -; cdr3_length: 12; j_call: TRBJ2-2; clone_size: -; cdr3_aa: CASTTPPGELFF; cdr3_nt: TGTGCCAGCACGACTCCCCCCGGGGAGCTGTTTTTT
v_call: TRBV18; d_call: TRBD1; cdr3_length: 14; j_call: TRBJ1-2; clone_size: -; cdr3_aa: CASSPGRGRVGYTF; cdr3_nt: TGTGCCAGCTCACCAGGCAGGGGGCGCGTTGGCTACACCTTC
v_call: TRBV5-1; d_call: -; cdr3_length: 15; j_call: TRBJ2-2; clone_size: -; cdr3_aa: CASSLEGAGTGELFF; cdr3_nt: TGCGCCAGCAGCTTGGAGGGCGCGGGCACCGGGGAGCTGTTTTTT
v_call: TRBV10-3; d_call: TRBD2; cdr3_length: 15; j_call: TRBJ2-1; clone_size: -; cdr3_aa: CAIKEAGDIYNEQFF; cdr3_nt: TGTGCCATCAAGGAAGCGGGAGACATTTACAATGAGCAGTTCTTC
v_call: TRBV28; d_call: TRBD2; cdr3_length: 17; j_call: TRBJ2-1; clone_size: once; cdr3_aa: CASRTGAESGSFYEQFF; cdr3_nt: TGTGCCAGCAGAACCGGGGCCGAGAGCGGGAGTTTCTATGAGCAGTTCTTC
v_call: TRBV18; d_call: -; cdr3_length: 14; j_call: TRBJ2-7; clone_size: -; cdr3_aa: CASSPNDSSYEQYF; cdr3_nt: TGTGCCAGCTCCCCAAACGACAGCTCCTACGAGCAGTACTTC
v_call: TRBV3-1/TRBV3-2; d_call: TRBD1; cdr3_length: 17; j_call: TRBJ2-1; clone_size: -; cdr3_aa: CASSQEKGARTYNEQFF; cdr3_nt: TGTGCCAGCAGCCAAGAAAAGGGGGCCCGTACCTACAATGAGCAGTTCTTC
v_call: TRBV10-3; d_call: -; cdr3_length: 11; j_call: TRBJ2-1; clone_size: -; cdr3_aa: CAISDLSEQFF; cdr3_nt: TGTGCCATCAGTGACTTGAGTGAGCAGTTCTTC
v_call: TRBV5-1; d_call: -; cdr3_length: 15; j_call: TRBJ2-7; clone_size: -; cdr3_aa: CASSTSPGRSYEQYF; cdr3_nt: TGCGCCAGCAGTACTAGTCCCGGTCGGAGCTACGAGCAGTACTTC
v_call: TRBV4-3; d_call: TRBD1; cdr3_length: 17; j_call: TRBJ2-2; clone_size: -; cdr3_aa: CASSQQSGTGYTGELFF; cdr3_nt: TGCGCCAGCAGCCAGCAGTCCGGGACAGGGTACACCGGGGAGCTGTTTTTT
v_call: TRBV5-1; d_call: -; cdr3_length: 17; j_call: TRBJ2-2; clone_size: -; cdr3_aa: CASSLAGLTSLAGELFF; cdr3_nt: TGCGCCAGCAGCTTGGCGGGACTTACGTCATTGGCCGGGGAGCTGTTTTTT
v_call: TRBV11-2; d_call: -; cdr3_length: 14; j_call: TRBJ2-2; clone_size: -; cdr3_aa: CASSLYRVVGELFF; cdr3_nt: TGTGCCAGCAGCCTCTACAGGGTTGTAGGGGAGCTGTTTTTT
v_call: TRBV19; d_call: -; cdr3_length: 13; j_call: TRBJ1-2; clone_size: -; cdr3_aa: CATRERSNYGYTF; cdr3_nt: TGTGCCACCAGGGAAAGGTCTAACTATGGCTACACCTTC
v_call: TRBV7-9; d_call: TRBD2; cdr3_length: 14; j_call: TRBJ2-3; clone_size: -; cdr3_aa: CASSPGTSGSTQYF; cdr3_nt: TGTGCCAGCAGCCCGGGGACTAGCGGGAGCACGCAGTATTTT
v_call: TRBV28; d_call: -; cdr3_length: 14; j_call: TRBJ2-2; clone_size: -; cdr3_aa: CASSEESLTGELFF; cdr3_nt: TGTGCCAGCAGTGAGGAAAGCCTCACCGGGGAGCTGTTTTTT
v_call: TRBV10-1; d_call: -; cdr3_length: 14; j_call: TRBJ2-1; clone_size: -; cdr3_aa: CASSEGLYYNEQFF; cdr3_nt: TGCGCCAGCAGTGAGGGACTTTATTACAATGAGCAGTTCTTC
v_call: TRBV7-2; d_call: -; cdr3_length: 14; j_call: TRBJ1-2; clone_size: once; cdr3_aa: CASSGRDFNYGYTF; cdr3_nt: TGTGCCAGCAGCGGCAGGGATTTTAACTATGGCTACACCTTC
v_call: TRBV7-3; d_call: TRBD2; cdr3_length: 19; j_call: TRBJ2-2; clone_size: -; cdr3_aa: CASSLHPSSGRTDTGELFF; cdr3_nt: TGTGCCAGCAGCTTGCACCCTTCCAGCGGGAGGACCGACACCGGGGAGCTGTTTTTT
v_call: TRBV12-3/TRBV12-4; d_call: -; cdr3_length: 13; j_call: TRBJ1-4; clone_size: -; cdr3_aa: CASSPQVEEKLFF; cdr3_nt: TGTGCCAGCAGTCCTCAGGTCGAGGAAAAACTGTTTTTT
v_call: TRBV7-3; d_call: -; cdr3_length: 14; j_call: TRBJ2-5; clone_size: -; cdr3_aa: CASSPQGLGETQYF; cdr3_nt: TGTGCCAGCAGCCCGCAGGGGCTCGGGGAGACCCAGTACTTC
v_call: TRBV19; d_call: TRBD2; cdr3_length: 15; j_call: TRBJ2-1; clone_size: once; cdr3_aa: CASSIVAGGGNEQFF; cdr3_nt: TGTGCCAGTAGTATAGTAGCGGGGGGAGGCAATGAGCAGTTCTTC
v_call: TRBV29-1; d_call: -; cdr3_length: 14; j_call: TRBJ2-7; clone_size: -; cdr3_aa: CSVATLADSYEQYF; cdr3_nt: TGCAGCGTTGCGACTCTTGCAGATTCCTACGAGCAGTACTTC
v_call: TRBV27; d_call: TRBD1; cdr3_length: 14; j_call: TRBJ1-5; clone_size: -; cdr3_aa: CATRTGVSNQPQHF; cdr3_nt: TGTGCCACAAGGACAGGAGTAAGCAATCAGCCCCAGCATTTT
v_call: TRBV5-5; d_call: -; cdr3_length: 14; j_call: TRBJ2-2; clone_size: -; cdr3_aa: CASSLFQGTGELFF; cdr3_nt: TGTGCCAGCAGCTTGTTCCAGGGGACCGGGGAGCTGTTTTTT
v_call: TRBV16; d_call: TRBD1; cdr3_length: 15; j_call: TRBJ2-5; clone_size: -; cdr3_aa: CASQNVGTGQETQYF; cdr3_nt: TGTGCCAGCCAGAATGTCGGGACAGGGCAAGAGACCCAGTACTTC
v_call: TRBV28; d_call: -; cdr3_length: 15; j_call: TRBJ1-2; clone_size: -; cdr3_aa: CASRPSLGARYGYTF; cdr3_nt: TGTGCCAGCAGGCCGAGTTTGGGGGCGCGGTATGGCTACACCTTC